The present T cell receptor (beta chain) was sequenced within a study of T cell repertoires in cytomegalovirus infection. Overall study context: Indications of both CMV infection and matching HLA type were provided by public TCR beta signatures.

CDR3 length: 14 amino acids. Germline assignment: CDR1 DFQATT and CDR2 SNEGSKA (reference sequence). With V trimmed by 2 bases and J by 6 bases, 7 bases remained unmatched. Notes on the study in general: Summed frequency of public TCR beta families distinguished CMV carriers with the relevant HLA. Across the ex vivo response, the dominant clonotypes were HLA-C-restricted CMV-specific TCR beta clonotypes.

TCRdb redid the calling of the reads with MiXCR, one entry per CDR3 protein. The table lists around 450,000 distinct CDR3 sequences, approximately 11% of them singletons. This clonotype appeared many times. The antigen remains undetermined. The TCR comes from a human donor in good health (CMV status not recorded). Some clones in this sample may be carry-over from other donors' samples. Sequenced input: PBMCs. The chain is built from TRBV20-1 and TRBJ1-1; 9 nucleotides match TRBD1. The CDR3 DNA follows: TGCAGTGCTAGACCGGGACAGGGCTATGCTGAAGCTTTCTTT. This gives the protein CSARPGQGYAEAFF.